This T cell receptor (beta chain) emerged from a study of T-cell memory formation after mild COVID-19. MiXCR, applied by TCRdb to the 5' RACE reads, yields one record per CDR3 protein. The sample yields roughly 200,000 distinct CDR3 sequences, 9.5% seen once. There are 15 residues in the CDR3. Trimming stripped 5 bases from V and 3 bases from J, with 13 bases between. Per the germline V gene, CDR1 is SGHNT and CDR2 is YENEEA. The specimen sequenced was PBMCs or a T cell subset sorted from them (not recorded which). The receptor was derived from a young man who had mild COVID-19 (a few samples of this study predate the infection). Cell type and time point are not known. The chain uses TRBV11-3 and TRBJ2-2, with D perhaps TRBD2 (7 bases). CDR3 protein: CASSRGRGDTGELFF. The CDR3 DNA is TGTGCCAGCAGCAGGGGGAGGGGAGACACCGGGGAGCTGTTTTTT.